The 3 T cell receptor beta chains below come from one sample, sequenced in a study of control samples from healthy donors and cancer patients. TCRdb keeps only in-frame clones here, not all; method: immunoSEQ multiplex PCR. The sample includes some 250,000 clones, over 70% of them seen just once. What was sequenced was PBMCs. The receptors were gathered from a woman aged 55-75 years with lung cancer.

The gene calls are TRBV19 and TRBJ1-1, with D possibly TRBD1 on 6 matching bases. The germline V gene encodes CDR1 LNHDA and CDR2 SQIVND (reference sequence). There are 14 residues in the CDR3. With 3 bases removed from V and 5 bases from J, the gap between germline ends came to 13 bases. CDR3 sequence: CASSITGPGTEAFF. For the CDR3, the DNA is TGTGCCAGTAGTATTACAGGGCCGGGAACTGAAGCTTTCTTT. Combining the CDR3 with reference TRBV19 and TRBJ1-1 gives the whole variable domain DGGITQSPKYLFRKEGQNVTLSCEQNLNHDAMYWYRQDPGQGLRLIYYSQIVNDFQKGDIAEGYSVSREKKESFPLTVTSAQKNPTAFYLCASSITGPGTEAFFGQGTRLTVV.

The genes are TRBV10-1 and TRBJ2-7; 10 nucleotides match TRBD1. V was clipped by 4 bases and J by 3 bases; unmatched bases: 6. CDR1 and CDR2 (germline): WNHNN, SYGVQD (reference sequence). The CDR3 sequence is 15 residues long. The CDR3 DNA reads TGCGCCAGCAGTGGTCCCGGGACAGGGGTCTACGAGCAGTACTTC. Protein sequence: CASSGPGTGVYEQYF.

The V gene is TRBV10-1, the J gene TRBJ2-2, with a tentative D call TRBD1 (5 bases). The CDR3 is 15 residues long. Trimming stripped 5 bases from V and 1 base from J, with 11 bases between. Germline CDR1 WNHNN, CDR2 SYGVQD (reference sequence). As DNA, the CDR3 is TGCGCCAGCAGTCCATCCACAGGGAACACCGGGGAGCTGTTTTTT. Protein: CASSPSTGNTGELFF.